This T cell receptor beta chain was retrieved from a study of blood T cells in healthy people across ages. The authors ran a second PCR of roughly 6 to 12 cycles using a sample-barcoded 5' primer and a J-beta primer mix. Via MiXCR, TCRdb re-called the 5' RACE reads, giving one row per CDR3 protein. The sample includes some 780,000 distinct CDR3 sequences, roughly three fifths of them seen just once. Trimming took off 2 bases at V and 4 bases at J, with 8 bases between the two ends. The CDR3 is 14 residues long. CDR1 MNHNY and CDR2 SVGAGI come from the germline V gene (reference sequence). This clonotype was counted a few times.

The sample consisted of blood. The chain joins TRBV6-6 to TRBJ2-2; the D gene is possibly TRBD1 (6 bases). The receptor comes from a man in his forties or fifties in good health. The CDR3 DNA is TGTGCCAGCAGTTACAACAGGGCCACCGGGGAGCTGTTTTTT. This gives the protein CASSYNRATGELFF.